These 8 T cell receptor beta chains share one sample of origin, sequenced in a study of OX40 agonist ivuxolimab in advanced cancers. This table comes from immunoSEQ multiplex PCR, and its TCRdb copy is limited to in-frame clones, with some not included. The sample includes about 95,000 clones, nearly 90% of them seen just once. Sequencing was performed on CD4+ or CD8+ T cells sorted from blood, taken in a trial of the OX40 agonist ivuxolimab. These receptors originate from an adult with an advanced solid tumor such as melanoma, head and neck, liver or kidney cancer.

The chain joins TRBV9 to TRBJ2-3; 10 bases map to TRBD2. J was trimmed by 12 bases and V by 0 bases; bases with no gene match: 25. CDR1 SGDLS and CDR2 YYNGEE come from the germline V gene. The CDR3 is 20 residues long. The CDR3 reads CASSVGPAGGDSNVKGFQYF. CDR3 nucleotide sequence: TGTGCCAGCAGCGTAGGTCCAGCGGGAGGGGACTCGAACGTCAAGGGTTTTCAGTATTTT.

This chain joins TRBV7-2 and TRBJ2-7; 9 bases are a match to TRBD2. The germline V gene has CDR1 SGHTA and CDR2 FQGNSA. The ends lost 7 bases at V and 3 bases at J; junction bases unmatched: 7. CDR3 length equals 14 residues. CDR3 residues: CASTMTSGHYEQYF. CDR3 DNA sequence: TGTGCCAGCACCATGACTAGCGGACACTACGAGCAGTACTTC. The entire variable domain, with the rest obtained from reference TRBV7-2 and TRBJ2-7, is as follows: GAGVSQSPSNKVTEKGKDVELRCDPISGHTALYWYRQSLGQGLEFLIYFQGNSAPDKSGLPSDRFSAERTGGSVSTLTIQRTQQEDSAVYLCASTMTSGHYEQYFGPGTRLTVT.

V and J are TRBV7-9 and TRBJ1-3; no clear D. The CDR3 is 14 residues long. V was trimmed by 5 bases and J by 2 bases, leaving 10 bases between them. Germline V gives CDR1 SEHNR, CDR2 FQNEAQ (reference sequence). This chain's CDR3 is CASSGWGAGNTIYF. The CDR3 DNA sequence: TGTGCCAGCAGCGGCTGGGGAGCTGGAAACACCATATATTTT.

This chain connects TRBV6-5 to TRBJ1-4; weak D call: TRBD1 (5 bases). The CDR3 covers 15 residues. V was pared by 8 bases and J by 0 bases, with 13 bases between. Germline V gene lookup returns CDR1 MNHEY and CDR2 SVGAGI. The CDR3 DNA is TGTGCCAGCCGAAAGGGGCCTGCAACTAATGAAAAACTGTTTTTT. Protein sequence: CASRKGPATNEKLFF.

This chain uses TRBV14 with TRBJ2-5; TRBD1 aligns across 9 bases. In germline, CDR1 is SGHDN, CDR2 FVKESK. The CDR3 is made up of 17 amino acids. V lost 6 bases and J lost 7; bases outside the gene matches: 18. The CDR3 sequence: CASSRPGTGLLEGTQYF. In nucleotides, the CDR3 is TGTGCCAGCAGTCGACCCGGGACAGGGCTTTTGGAAGGGACCCAGTACTTC.

The rearrangement uses TRBV7-2 and TRBJ2-7, with D perhaps TRBD1 (6 bases). V shed 5 bases and J shed 2 bases, with 10 bases lying between them. The CDR3 sequence is 13 residues long. The germline V gene has CDR1 SGHTA and CDR2 FQGNSA. CDR3 protein: CASSLRTAYEQYF. Here the CDR3 DNA reads TGTGCCAGCAGCCTAAGGACAGCCTACGAGCAGTACTTC.

The chain carries TRBV7-3 and TRBJ2-1, with D maybe TRBD2 (5 bases). The V end was cut by 5 bases, the J end by 0 bases, with 11 bases between. Germline CDR1 and CDR2: SGHTA and FQGTGA. The CDR3 consists of 15 residues. DNA for the CDR3: TGTGCCAGCAGCCGAAGGGAGAGCTCCTACAATGAGCAGTTCTTC. Residues: CASSRRESSYNEQFF. The complete variable domain, with remaining parts taken from reference TRBV7-3 and TRBJ2-1, reads GAGVSQTPSNKVTEKGKYVELRCDPISGHTALYWYRQSLGQGPEFLIYFQGTGAADDSGLPNDRFFAVRPEGSVSTLKIQRTERGDSAVYLCASSRRESSYNEQFFGPGTRLTVL.

This chain uses TRBV5-1 with TRBJ2-7; 12 bases are a match to TRBD1. The V and J ends lost 3 bases and 5 bases, in that order; junction bases with no gene match: 6. The length of the CDR3 is 15 residues. Germline V gene lookup returns CDR1 SGHRS and CDR2 YFSETQ. CDR3 nucleotides: TGCGCCAGCAGCTCACGGGACAGGGGGCGAAACGAGCAGTACTTC. Its translation: CASSSRDRGRNEQYF.